This is a list of T cell receptor beta chains from one sample in a study of cytomegalovirus exposure and HLA in healthy donors. Only in-frame clones appear in the TCRdb table, and some are missing; sequencing was by immunoSEQ multiplex PCR. Among roughly 170,000 clones listed, 84% were seen once. Sample: PBMCs. The receptor source for this set is a man younger than 45 in good health and CMV-seronegative. CDR3s include the opening cysteine and the closing phenylalanine or tryptophan. Each record gives: V gene, J gene, CDR3 protein.

TRBV6-6	TRBJ2-1	CASSYGGGGGNEQFF
TRBV11-1	TRBJ2-7	CASSFGTDSYEQYF
TRBV16	TRBJ2-1	CASSRHWANNEQFF
TRBV11-1	TRBJ2-7	CATKQGSGYEQYF
TRBV5-8	TRBJ2-3	CASSFGLVQSTDTQYF
TRBV18	TRBJ1-5	CASSRQGNQPQHF
TRBV7-9	TRBJ1-2	CASSLGQSDNYGYTF
TRBV6-1	TRBJ2-1	CASSALAGENNEQFF
TRBV19	TRBJ2-3	CASIGRLAGITDTQYF
TRBV14	TRBJ2-7	CASSLGTAYEQYF
TRBV30	TRBJ1-2	CAWSHPFRTGSNYGYTF
TRBV15	TRBJ2-1	CATSSREYNEQFF
TRBV11-3	TRBJ2-5	CASSLAPPGGETQYF
TRBV10-3	TRBJ2-3	CAISYGTTSTDTQYF
TRBV11-3	TRBJ2-1	CASSIAGGPYNEQFF
TRBV5-4	TRBJ1-2	CASSLAGQVYGYTF
TRBV5-4	TRBJ1-1	CASRTQGANTEAFF
TRBV7-8	TRBJ2-7	CASSLYSSGGTYEQYF
TRBV29-1	TRBJ2-7	CSVVDNSYEQYF
TRBV6-6	TRBJ2-7	CASRLGQAYEQYF
TRBV2	TRBJ2-2	CASSVVAGNTGELFF
TRBV5-4	TRBJ2-3	CASSLAGGSDTQYF
TRBV9	TRBJ2-3	CASSPWTSGGPQSRDTQYF
TRBV5-1	TRBJ1-4	CASSRQGGEEKLFF
TRBV27	TRBJ2-1	CASSRDRATYNEQFF
TRBV29-1	TRBJ2-5	CSVVVRGETQYF